This T cell receptor beta chain was retrieved from a study of technical replicates of blood from a handful of donors. Sequencing was performed with immunoSEQ multiplex PCR; in TCRdb, only in-frame clones are kept and a portion is missing. The table has around 72,000 clones, around 92% seen once. Trimming stripped 8 bases from V and 2 bases from J, with 19 bases between. The CDR3 length is 15 residues. CDR1 and CDR2 (germline): LNHDA, SQIVND (reference sequence). This clone was found a few times. This receptor was identified in a human donor in good health. Some clones in this sample may be carry-over from other donors' samples. This chain links TRBV19 with TRBJ2-7, with TRBD1 as a possible D gene (6 bases). The material sequenced was T cells isolated from PBMCs. The CDR3 coding sequence is TGTGCCAGTGCCTCAGGGGCTTGGCCTACCTACGAGCAGTACTTC. Its protein is CASASGAWPTYEQYF.